The entry below describes one TCR beta chain. In its sample, this clone was seen once. Its target antigen remains unknown. Base-call qualities are not available, and no considerably larger clone is one nucleotide away. TCR CDR3 regions were amplified from genomic DNA by multiplex PCR using the deep immunoSEQ assay. For each cell subset, the extracted genomic DNA was distributed evenly across all wells of several immunoSEQ 96-well plates, and each plate served as one replicate. For sorted subsets, around 200 ng genomic DNA, equal to 30,000 to 35,000 T cell genomes, was loaded into each replicate PCR. Purified libraries were measured with a Qubit 3.0 fluorometer, size-checked on a Bioanalyzer 2100, and measured again with the KAPA Library Quantification kit. A separate single-read 150-cycle Illumina NextSeq 550 flow cell was used to sequence each immunoSEQ 96-well plate. The authors' analysis ran thus. Because the immunoSEQ output held only junctional sequences and lacked quality scores, the filtering could not match the filtering applied to full-length reads. To assign V/J genes and CDR3, sequences were annotated against IMGT germline references using PyIR, a Python wrapper for IgBLAST v1.9. Any read was removed if the V/J assignment was weak (E-value above 1e-6), the CDR3 was missing, or the read contained stop codons, out-of-frame junctions, or ambiguous translated residues. V3J clonotypes were defined as sequences sharing the same inferred V gene, J gene, and CDR3 amino acid sequence. Percentage overlap between repertoires was computed as shared unique clonotypes divided by the size of the smaller repertoire. Repertoire richness was assessed with RTK rarefaction, the Chao1 estimator, and Recon v2.1 estimates of unobserved clonotypes. Generation probabilities for all TCRbeta clonotypes obtained by the gDNA method from several donors were computed using OLGA. This is the immuneACCESS table as TCRdb keeps it, with only in-frame sequences that have V and J called. A part of the clones is gone; compared with another copy, unresolved V genes explain less than half, and the rest is unexplained. For V, J and clone size, that table is used; D and trimming come from the DNA. For this sample the table gives roughly 2.6 million clones, of which approximately 90% were detected only once. Of the sample, around 0.15% is held by the ten largest clones.

This specimen comes from a study of shared clonotypes between healthy human individuals (TCRdb year 2020). About the study as a whole: The cohort comprised a couple of women and three men aged 18 to 49 years. For each donor, CD4 naive and CD4 memory were each run on three plates, CD8 naive on two plates, and CD8 memory on one plate. Leukapheresis yielded between about 0.94 and 8.9 billion PBMCs per donor. To estimate repertoire size and how much clonotype sharing occurs between individuals, the study deeply sequenced the blood TCR repertoires of roughly 5 healthy adults. To increase sequencing depth and limit assay-specific biases, different laboratories used diverse techniques to prepare libraries and sequence TCR repertoires.

General study outcomes and caveats: Estimated clonotype richness was generally larger for naive than for memory subsets. Based on pairwise subsampling, the degree of clonotype sharing among donors was expected to be affected by sequencing depth. Sampling was restricted to blood, and TCR repertoires in tissues likely differ from the TCR repertoires found in blood. Because the study included a small number of donors, the genetic and exposure-history diversity represented was limited. Compared with non-shared clonotypes, clonotypes shared by all four sorted-subset donors had higher generation probabilities. When a few donors were compared, the shared fraction of clonotypes was 5% to 6.5% for naive CD4, approximately 3.3% for naive CD8, 2.3% for memory CD4, and 0.3% to 0.5% for memory CD8. Even with the large sequencing depth, rarefaction of the sorted-subset datasets indicated that sequencing was incomplete.

The germline V gene encodes CDR1 SGHDN and CDR2 FVKESK. Spanning cysteine to phenylalanine, the CDR3 consists of 11 amino acids. Only CDR3 DNA is held: 33 bases, read in frame from base 1. V lost 5 bases and J lost 5 bases; the stretch between them is 4 bases long. The donors were healthy, HIV-negative adults who had no recently reported acute infections or vaccinations. All donors were Caucasian adults living in Nashville, Tennessee, USA. CD4+ T cells were enriched by magnetic negative selection, after which naive cells were positively selected on CD45RA and the negative fraction was taken as the memory subset. After blood collection by leukapheresis, PBMCs were isolated using Ficoll-Histopaque density gradient centrifugation and then cryopreserved in the vapor phase of liquid nitrogen. Purity and quantity of every magnetically sorted T cell population were checked by analytical flow cytometry. Genomic DNA was isolated from each sorted fraction and quantified by UV absorbance on a Nanodrop 2000c.

The chain is encoded by TRBV14 joined to TRBJ1-3; the D gene is unclear. The source of this sequence is a man between 18 and 29 years old in good health. The sequencing input was naive CD4+ T cells sorted from blood. What this sample's cell subset or site label stands for: CD45RA+ positively selected. The DNA sequence reads TGTGCCAGCAGCGATAGAAACACCATATATTTT. It translates to CASSDRNTIYF.